This T cell receptor beta chain was identified during a study of blood T cell repertoires in COVID-19. Study background: Sites across the United States, Italy and Spain contributed samples from acute and convalescent COVID-19. Sources were T cells, B-cell-depleted T cells, or PBMCs; the material itself was cDNA or gDNA.

The V gene's germline CDR1 is MDHEN and CDR2 SYDVKM. The V end lost 8 bases, the J end lost 4 bases, and 18 bases lay between the germline ends. This CDR3 contains 15 residues. In the authors' methods: Using reference gene primer amplification, nucleated cell counts were estimated. Some clones are missing from TCRdb's copy, which holds only in-frame ones; the method was immunoSEQ multiplex PCR. The V and J calls and clone size are taken from that table; D and trimming were inferred from the DNA. The table records roughly 93,000 clones, over 70% of them present only once. The sequence derives from a woman of 80 years or more with acute or convalescent COVID-19. The specimen was peripheral blood. The chain combines TRBV28 with TRBJ1-5; a possible D gene is TRBD1 (5 bases). CDR3 nucleotide sequence: TGTGCCAGCTCCATTCTCGGGGGGTGGAATCAGCCCCAGCATTTT. It translates to CASSILGGWNQPQHF. Supplemented by reference TRBV28 and TRBJ1-5, the full variable domain reads DVKVTQSSRYLVKRTGEKVFLECVQDMDHENMFWYRQDPGLGLRLIYFSYDVKMKEKGDIPEGYSVSREKKERFSLILESASTNQTSMYLCASSILGGWNQPQHFGDGTRLSIL.